This entry lists 21 T cell receptor beta chains sequenced from one sample in a study of chronic HIV infection and antiretroviral therapy. TCRdb re-analysed the 5' RACE reads in MiXCR, keeping a single row per CDR3 protein. The repertoire consists of 30,000 to 45,000 distinct CDR3 sequences, with roughly 8.2% occurring once and the leading ten covering 2.9%. Sequencing was carried out using peripheral blood. The receptors stem from an adult who had HIV and had not received antiretroviral therapy, or was an uninfected healthy control (not recorded which).

V usage is TRBV4-2 and J usage is TRBJ2-1; 9 positions match TRBD2. Trimming took 4 bases from V and 5 from J; bases not matched to a gene: 6. Per germline, CDR1 LGHNA and CDR2 YNFKEQ. This CDR3 is built from 15 residues. CDR3 in amino acids: CASSLMASGNNEQFF. The CDR3 DNA reads as TGTGCCAGCAGCCTGATGGCTAGCGGGAACAATGAGCAGTTCTTC.

The chain recombines TRBV4-2 with TRBJ1-1, with D unclear. The length of the CDR3 is 14 residues. The germline V gene encodes CDR1 LGHNA and CDR2 YNFKEQ. V was trimmed by 1 base and J by 1 base, leaving 7 bases between them. The CDR3 bases are TGTGCCAGCAGCCAAGGTGTAGGGAACACTGAAGCTTTCTTT. Translation: CASSQGVGNTEAFF.

This clonotype has ten or more counts. The rearrangement joins TRBV4-1 to TRBJ2-5; D is perhaps TRBD1 (5 bases). The V end was cut by 1 base, the J end by 5 bases, with 8 bases between. The length of the CDR3 is 13 residues. Per germline, CDR1 MGHRA and CDR2 YSYEKL. The DNA for the CDR3 is TGCGCCAGCAGCCAAGGGGGCCTGGAGACCCAGTACTTC. As protein: CASSQGGLETQYF.

There are many counts of this clonotype. The chain uses TRBV28 and TRBJ2-7; D is undetermined. Trimming took 3 bases from V and 5 from J, leaving 8 bases between them. CDR1 and CDR2 from the germline V gene are MDHEN and SYDVKM. This CDR3 spans 12 amino acids. CDR3 sequence reads: CASSFGPDEQYF. The CDR3, as DNA: TGTGCCAGCAGTTTTGGCCCGGACGAGCAGTACTTC.

By its share, this clonotype is large. This chain connects TRBV9 to TRBJ2-7; 8 bases line up with TRBD2. CDR1 is SGDLS, CDR2 YYNGEE, per germline. V shed 5 bases, J shed 6 bases, and the junction held 10 bases outside the gene matches. The CDR3 covers 14 residues. CDR3 DNA: TGTGCCAGCAGTCCAGGACTAGCACCTCTCGAGCAGTACTTC. Protein sequence: CASSPGLAPLEQYF.

This clonotype was counted at least ten times. The chain carries TRBV28 and TRBJ2-7, with D maybe TRBD1 (6 bases). The CDR3 has 15 amino acids. The V and J ends lost 4 bases and 0 bases respectively, with 13 bases between them. Germline CDR1 and CDR2: MDHEN and SYDVKM. As DNA, the CDR3 is TGTGCCAGCAGTTGGGACAAACTCTACTCCTACGAGCAGTACTTC. This translates into CASSWDKLYSYEQYF.

This clonotype has a count of ten or more. The chain combines TRBV15 with TRBJ2-4, with a possible D match to TRBD2 (6 bases). This CDR3 has 15 residues. V was trimmed by 3 bases and J by 1 base, leaving 10 bases between them. Germline V gives CDR1 LNHNV, CDR2 YYDKDF (reference sequence). In DNA, the CDR3 is TGTGCCACCAGCAGGGGACTTTCGGCCAAAAACATTCAGTACTTC. It is translated as CATSRGLSAKNIQYF. The full variable domain, in which reference TRBV15 and TRBJ2-4 provide the parts outside the CDR3, is DAMVIQNPRYQVTQFGKPVTLSCSQTLNHNVMYWYQQKSSQAPKLLFHYYDKDFNNEADTPDNFQSRRPNTSFCFLDIRSPGLGDTAMYLCATSRGLSAKNIQYFGAGTRLSVL.

This clonotype has at least ten counts. V gene TRBV20-1 combines with J gene TRBJ2-3; TRBD2 agrees at 9 bases. V gave up 6 bases and J gave up 4 bases; unmatched junction bases: 11. CDR3 length: 15 amino acids. CDR1 is DFQATT, CDR2 SNEGSKA, per germline (reference sequence). The CDR3, as DNA: TGCAGTGCCGAAACAGCGGGAGGATCATCAGATACGCAGTATTTT. Protein product: CSAETAGGSSDTQYF.

The sample holds many counts of this clonotype. The CDR3 coding sequence is TGCAGCGTTGTAGTAGGGACAGGGATAGATACGCAGTATTTT. Translating gives CSVVVGTGIDTQYF. The chain employs TRBV29-1 and TRBJ2-3; 9 bases agree with TRBD1. The germline V gene encodes CDR1 SQVTM and CDR2 ANQGSEA. The V gene end was trimmed by 4 bases and the J gene end by 5 bases; junction bases not matched to a gene: 7. The CDR3 is 14 residues long.

In the case of this clonotype: A much larger clone is a single base away; this may be a read error. The chain links TRBV28 to TRBJ2-5, with D tentatively TRBD2 (5 bases). The germline V gene has CDR1 MDHEN and CDR2 SYDVKM. The CDR3 is 14 amino acids. The chain's CDR3 is CASRDTGKKETRYF. DNA for the CDR3: TGTGCCAGCAGGGATACCGGGAAGAAGGAGACCCGGTACTTC.

This clonotype was found a few times. This chain joins TRBV3-1 and TRBJ2-3, with D perhaps TRBD2 (5 bases). This CDR3 region has 12 residues. Germline CDR1 LGHDT, CDR2 YNNKEL (reference sequence). Trimming took 4 bases from V and 5 from J, leaving 7 bases between them. The CDR3 spells CASSPREDTQYF. CDR3 nucleotide sequence: TGTGCCAGCAGCCCGAGGGAAGATACGCAGTATTTT.

This clonotype was found many times. V gene TRBV18 combines with J gene TRBJ2-3; D call uncertain. This CDR3 is 15 amino acids long. Germline CDR1 is KGHSH and CDR2 is LQKENI. Deletions cut 0 bases from V and 2 bases from J, with 9 bases between. The CDR3 region is CASSPPNEYTDTQYF. CDR3 nucleotide sequence: TGTGCCAGCTCACCACCGAATGAGTACACAGATACGCAGTATTTT.

V gene TRBV28 combines with J gene TRBJ1-1; 9 bases align to TRBD1. The CDR3 sequence is 13 residues long. Per the germline V gene, CDR1 is MDHEN and CDR2 is SYDVKM. Germline trimming cut 8 bases from V and 5 bases from J; bases unmatched to any gene: 6. The CDR3 protein is CASRGQGRTEAFF. The CDR3 DNA sequence: TGTGCCAGCCGAGGACAGGGGCGGACTGAAGCTTTCTTT.

The J gene is TRBJ2-4, the V gene TRBV28; D might be TRBD1 (6 bases). CDR1 and CDR2 from the germline V gene are MDHEN and SYDVKM. With 6 bases removed from V and 0 bases from J, the gap between germline ends came to 15 bases. This CDR3 comprises 16 residues. CDR3 DNA sequence: TGTGCCAGCAGGTCTGGACAGAATCTAGCCAAAAACATTCAGTACTTC. This translates into CASRSGQNLAKNIQYF. Complete variable domain (other parts from reference TRBV28 and TRBJ2-4): DVKVTQSSRYLVKRTGEKVFLECVQDMDHENMFWYRQDPGLGLRLIYFSYDVKMKEKGDIPEGYSVSREKKERFSLILESASTNQTSMYLCASRSGQNLAKNIQYFGAGTRLSVL.

This clonotype has more than one count but fewer than ten. This chain links TRBV6-1 with TRBJ2-5; perhaps TRBD1 as D (6 bases). V shed 1 base and J shed 5 bases, with 11 bases lying between them. Germline assignment: CDR1 MNHNS and CDR2 SASEGT. This CDR3 comprises 14 residues. The CDR3: CASSEVGRGETQYF. The CDR3 DNA reads TGTGCCAGCAGTGAAGTAGGCAGGGGTGAGACCCAGTACTTC.

This clonotype has just a few counts. The V call is TRBV4-2, the J call TRBJ2-7; D gene uncertain. Trimming cost V 0 bases and J 0 bases, with 12 bases left between them. Germline CDR1 reads LGHNA; CDR2 reads YNFKEQ. The CDR3 is 16 residues long. The CDR3 region is CASSQDSLFASYEQYF. DNA for the CDR3: TGTGCCAGCAGCCAAGATTCCCTATTCGCCTCCTACGAGCAGTACTTC.

This clonotype was picked up many times. This chain joins TRBV20-1 and TRBJ2-7, with TRBD1 matching over 7 bases. Germline assignment: CDR1 DFQATT and CDR2 SNEGSKA (reference sequence). The CDR3 covers 15 residues. Unmatched junction bases numbered 11, after V lost 2 bases and J lost 4 bases. The CDR3 nucleotides read TGCAGTGCTAGACGCCCTGAGGGGGCTTCGTACGAGCAGTACTTC. Protein sequence: CSARRPEGASYEQYF.

This clonotype appeared a few times. The chain recombines TRBV20-1 with TRBJ1-5, with TRBD1 matching 7 bases. The ends lost 0 bases at V and 7 bases at J; junction bases unmatched: 9. CDR1 DFQATT and CDR2 SNEGSKA come from the germline V gene (reference sequence). The CDR3 totals 15 residues. The CDR3 loop reads CSAREGSGGGQPQHF. CDR3 DNA: TGCAGTGCTAGAGAAGGGTCAGGGGGAGGCCAGCCCCAGCATTTT.

This clonotype was recorded at least ten times. This rearrangement joins TRBV20-1 to TRBJ2-3; no clear D gene. The CDR3 is made up of 12 amino acids. V gave up 0 bases and J gave up 6 bases, with 7 bases separating them. The germline V gene has CDR1 DFQATT and CDR2 SNEGSKA (reference sequence). CDR3 loop: CSARDSPDTQYF. CDR3 sequence (DNA): TGCAGTGCTAGAGATAGCCCGGATACGCAGTATTTT.

The rearrangement links TRBV2 to TRBJ1-2; tentatively, D is TRBD1 (5 bases). The CDR3 has 13 residues. CDR1 and CDR2 from the germline V gene are SNHLY and FYNNEI. Trimming stripped 3 bases from V and 4 bases from J, with 9 bases between. The CDR3: CASSDRGGYGYTF. The CDR3, as DNA: TGTGCCAGCAGTGATCGGGGCGGCTATGGCTACACCTTC. Based on the CDR3 plus reference TRBV2 and TRBJ1-2, the full variable domain is EPEVTQTPSHQVTQMGQEVILRCVPISNHLYFYWYRQILGQKVEFLVSFYNNEISEKSEIFDDQFSVERPDGSNFTLKIRSTKLEDSAMYFCASSDRGGYGYTFGSGTRLTVV.

This clonotype has only a few counts. The chain couples TRBV28 to TRBJ2-6; D is perhaps TRBD2 (5 bases). The germline V and J ends were trimmed by 7 bases and 0 bases, with 16 bases remaining between them. CDR1 MDHEN and CDR2 SYDVKM come from the germline V gene. The length of the CDR3 is 17 residues. CDR3 sequence (DNA): TGTGCCAGCAACCGTGGGCCGGGGTACTCTGGGGCCAACGTCCTGACTTTC. Its protein is CASNRGPGYSGANVLTF. Full variable domain (missing parts from reference TRBV28 and TRBJ2-6): DVKVTQSSRYLVKRTGEKVFLECVQDMDHENMFWYRQDPGLGLRLIYFSYDVKMKEKGDIPEGYSVSREKKERFSLILESASTNQTSMYLCASNRGPGYSGANVLTFGAGSRLTVL.